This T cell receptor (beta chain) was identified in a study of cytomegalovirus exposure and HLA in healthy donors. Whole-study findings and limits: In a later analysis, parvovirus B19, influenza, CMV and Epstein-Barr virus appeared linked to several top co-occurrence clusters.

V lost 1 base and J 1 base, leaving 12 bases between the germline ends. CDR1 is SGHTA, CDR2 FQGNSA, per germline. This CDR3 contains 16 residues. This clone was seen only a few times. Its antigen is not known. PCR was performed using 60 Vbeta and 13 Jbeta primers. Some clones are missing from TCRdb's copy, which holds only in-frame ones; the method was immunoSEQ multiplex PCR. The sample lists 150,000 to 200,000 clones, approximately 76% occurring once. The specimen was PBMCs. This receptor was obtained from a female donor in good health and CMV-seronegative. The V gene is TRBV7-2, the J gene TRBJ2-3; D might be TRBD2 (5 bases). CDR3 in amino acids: CASSLDIGGGTDTQYF. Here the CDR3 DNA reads TGTGCCAGCAGCTTAGATATTGGAGGAGGCACAGATACGCAGTATTTT.